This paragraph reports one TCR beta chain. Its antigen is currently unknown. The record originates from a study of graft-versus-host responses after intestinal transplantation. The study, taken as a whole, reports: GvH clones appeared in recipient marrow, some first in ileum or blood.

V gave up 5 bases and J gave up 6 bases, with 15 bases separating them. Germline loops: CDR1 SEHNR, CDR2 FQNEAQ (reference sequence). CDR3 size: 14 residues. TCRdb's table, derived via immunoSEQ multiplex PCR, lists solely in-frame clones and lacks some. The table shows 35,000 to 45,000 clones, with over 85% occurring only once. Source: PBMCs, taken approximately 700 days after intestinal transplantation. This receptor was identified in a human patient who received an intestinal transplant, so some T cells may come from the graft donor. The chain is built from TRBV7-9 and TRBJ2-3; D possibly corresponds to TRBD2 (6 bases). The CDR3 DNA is TGTGCCAGCAGCCGCCCCCGGGGGAGGGATACGCAGTATTTT. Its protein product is CASSRPRGRDTQYF. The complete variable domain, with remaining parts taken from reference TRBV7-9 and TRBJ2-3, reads DTGVSQNPRHKITKRGQNVTFRCDPISEHNRLYWYRQTLGQGPEFLTYFQNEAQLEKSRLLSDRFSAERPKGSFSTLEIQRTEQGDSAMYLCASSRPRGRDTQYFGPGTRLTVL.